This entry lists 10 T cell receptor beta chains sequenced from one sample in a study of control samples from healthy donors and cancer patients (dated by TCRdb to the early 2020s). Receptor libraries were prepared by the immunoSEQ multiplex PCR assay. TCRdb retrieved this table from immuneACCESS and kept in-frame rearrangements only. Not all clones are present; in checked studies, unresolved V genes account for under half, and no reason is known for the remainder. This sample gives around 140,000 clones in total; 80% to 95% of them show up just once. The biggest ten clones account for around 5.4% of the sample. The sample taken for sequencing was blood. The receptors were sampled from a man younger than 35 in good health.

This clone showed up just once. The CDR3 DNA sequence: TGCGCCAGCAGCTTGGTGCAGGGGGCCTACGAGCAGTACTTC. This codes for CASSLVQGAYEQYF. The chain couples TRBV5-1 to TRBJ2-7; 7 bases agree with TRBD1. V was clipped by 0 bases and J by 2 bases; unmatched bases: 2. Germline CDR1 is SGHRS and CDR2 is YFSETQ. There are 14 residues in the CDR3.

The CDR3 coding sequence is TGTGCCAGTACCAGGACAGCAACTGAAGCTTTCTTT. Translated, it gives CASTRTATEAFF. This chain joins TRBV19 and TRBJ1-1; the D gene is possibly TRBD1 (6 bases). Germline CDR1 LNHDA, CDR2 SQIVND (reference sequence). With 7 bases removed from V and 5 bases from J, the gap between germline ends came to 11 bases. This CDR3 is 12 amino acids long.

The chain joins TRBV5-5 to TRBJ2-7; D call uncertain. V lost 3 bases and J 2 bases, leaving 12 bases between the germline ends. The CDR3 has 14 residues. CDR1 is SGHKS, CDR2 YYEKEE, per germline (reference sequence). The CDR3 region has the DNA TGTGCCAGCAGCTCGCGCCCGGGCCCCTACGAGCAGTACTTC. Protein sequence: CASSSRPGPYEQYF.

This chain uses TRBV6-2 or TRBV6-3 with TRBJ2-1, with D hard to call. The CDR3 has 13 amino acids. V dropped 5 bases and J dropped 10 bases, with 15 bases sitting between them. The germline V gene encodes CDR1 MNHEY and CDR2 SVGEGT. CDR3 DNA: TGTGCCAGCAGTGCCGGCCGCATTGGGGAGCAGTTCTTC. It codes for CASSAGRIGEQFF.

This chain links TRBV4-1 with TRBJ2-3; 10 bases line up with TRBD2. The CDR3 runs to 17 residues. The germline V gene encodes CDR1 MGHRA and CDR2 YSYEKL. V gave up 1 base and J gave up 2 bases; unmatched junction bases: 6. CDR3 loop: CASSQVPSGGLTDTQYF. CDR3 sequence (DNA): TGCGCCAGCAGCCAAGTCCCTAGCGGGGGACTCACAGATACGCAGTATTTT.

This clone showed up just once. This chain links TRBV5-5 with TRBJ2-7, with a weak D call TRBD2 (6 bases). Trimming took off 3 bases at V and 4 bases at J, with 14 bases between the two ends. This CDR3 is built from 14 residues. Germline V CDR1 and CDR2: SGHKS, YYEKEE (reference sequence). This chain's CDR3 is CASSYGGGSYEQYF. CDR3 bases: TGTGCCAGCAGCTACGGGGGAGGCAGTTACGAGCAGTACTTC.

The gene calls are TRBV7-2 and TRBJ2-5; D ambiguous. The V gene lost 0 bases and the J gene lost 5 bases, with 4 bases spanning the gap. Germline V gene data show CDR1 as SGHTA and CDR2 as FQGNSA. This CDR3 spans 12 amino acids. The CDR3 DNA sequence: TGTGCCAGCAGCTTAGCGTTGGAGACCCAGTACTTC. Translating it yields CASSLALETQYF.

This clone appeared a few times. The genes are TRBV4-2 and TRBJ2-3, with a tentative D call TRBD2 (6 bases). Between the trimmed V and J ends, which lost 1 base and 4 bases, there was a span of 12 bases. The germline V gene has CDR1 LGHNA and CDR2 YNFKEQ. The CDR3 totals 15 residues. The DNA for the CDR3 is TGTGCCAGCAGCCAAGCGGGAGCCGCTGCAGATACGCAGTATTTT. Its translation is CASSQAGAAADTQYF.

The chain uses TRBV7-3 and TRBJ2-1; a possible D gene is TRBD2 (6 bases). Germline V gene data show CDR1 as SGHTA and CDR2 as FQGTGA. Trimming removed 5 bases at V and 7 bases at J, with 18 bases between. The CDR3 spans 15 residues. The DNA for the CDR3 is TGTGCCAGCAGCCCCGGGGTAGCGGCTTTAAATGAGCAGTTCTTC. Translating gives CASSPGVAALNEQFF.

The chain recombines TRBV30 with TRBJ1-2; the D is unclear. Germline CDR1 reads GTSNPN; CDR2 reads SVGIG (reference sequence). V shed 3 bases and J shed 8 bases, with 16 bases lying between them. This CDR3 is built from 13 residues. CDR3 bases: TGTGCCTGGAGCCCAGACCCTACGCGAGGCTACACCTTC. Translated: CAWSPDPTRGYTF.